Below, 22 T cell receptor beta chains from the same sample are listed, as sequenced in a study of CD8 T cells in ankylosing spondylitis. Study-level results: A motif in TCR beta, a set of under 10 highly homologous variants, appeared characteristic of ankylosing spondylitis blood.

TCRdb re-derived calls from the 5' RACE reads in MiXCR, one entry per CDR3 protein. The data contain about 460,000 distinct CDR3 sequences, roughly 5.2% of them singletons. These receptors have no identified antigens. Sequenced: blood, either unsorted or a sorted T cell fraction (not recorded which). The receptors here all came from a male donor with ankylosing spondylitis.

The genes are TRBV7-9 and TRBJ1-2; D is unclear. The CDR3 sequence is 13 residues long. Germline loops: CDR1 SEHNR, CDR2 FQNEAQ (reference sequence). Trimming stripped 4 bases from V and 8 bases from J, with 14 bases between. CDR3 DNA sequence: TGTGCCAGCAGCTATACCCAGGCCTACGGCTACACCTTC. It encodes CASSYTQAYGYTF.

This clonotype has ten or more counts. The V gene is TRBV7-9, the J gene TRBJ2-1; D not resolved. This CDR3 contains 13 residues. V was clipped by 3 bases and J by 8 bases, with 11 bases between them. Looked up from germline, CDR1 is SEHNR and CDR2 is FQNEAQ (reference sequence). The CDR3 here is CASSFGVVDEQFF. CDR3 DNA: TGTGCCAGCAGCTTCGGAGTTGTCGATGAGCAGTTCTTC.

The table lists this clonotype with many counts. The chain employs TRBV5-1 and TRBJ2-2; 7 bases map to TRBD1. Germline values: CDR1 SGHRS, CDR2 YFSETQ. V was pared by 4 bases and J by 6 bases, with 12 bases of the junction left unmatched. The CDR3 has 16 amino acids. CDR3 nucleotide sequence: TGCGCCAGCAGCCTCGAGGGGGCGCAACTAGCCGGGGAGCTGTTTTTT. It specifies CASSLEGAQLAGELFF.

In this sample, this clonotype turned up many times. The chain recombines TRBV20-1 with TRBJ2-7, with D possibly being TRBD1 or TRBD2 (5 bases each). Germline CDR1 is DFQATT and CDR2 is SNEGSKA (reference sequence). V lost 3 bases to trimming and J lost 0 bases, with 12 bases between them. The CDR3 runs 14 residues. The chain's CDR3 is CSASRDGDSYEQYF. The CDR3 DNA follows: TGCAGTGCTAGTCGGGACGGGGACTCCTACGAGCAGTACTTC.

This clonotype showed up many times. The rearrangement uses TRBV5-1 and TRBJ1-3, with D hard to call. Per germline, CDR1 SGHRS and CDR2 YFSETQ. CDR3 length: 13 residues. Trimming removed 0 bases from V and 2 bases from J, with 3 bases in between. The CDR3 here is CASSLVPGNTIYF. Written as DNA, the CDR3 is TGCGCCAGCAGCTTGGTACCTGGAAACACCATATATTTT.

In this sample, this clonotype turned up many times. The chain joins TRBV20-1 to TRBJ1-5; 7 bases map to TRBD1. Germline V lookup: CDR1 DFQATT, CDR2 SNEGSKA (reference sequence). The ends lost 7 bases at V and 8 bases at J; junction bases unmatched: 11. This CDR3 has 13 residues. The CDR3 loop is CSVSKGAGEPQHF. CDR3 sequence (DNA): TGCAGTGTTTCGAAGGGGGCGGGTGAGCCCCAGCATTTT.

The V call is TRBV30, the J call TRBJ1-1; a possible D gene is TRBD1 (5 bases). The CDR3 has 19 amino acids. The germline CDR1 and CDR2 sequences are GTSNPN and SVGIG (reference sequence). Between the trimmed V and J ends, which lost 1 base and 0 bases, there was a span of 24 bases. CDR3 protein: CAWSGSKEGTVFMNTEAFF. The CDR3, as DNA: TGTGCCTGGAGTGGAAGTAAAGAGGGGACGGTATTTATGAACACTGAAGCTTTCTTT.

This clonotype was seen more than once but under ten times. The chain employs TRBV11-3 and TRBJ2-5; perhaps TRBD1 as D (6 bases). Germline CDR1 is SGHNT and CDR2 is YENEEA. V dropped 1 base and J dropped 0 bases, with 9 bases sitting between them. The CDR3 length is 15 residues. The CDR3 nucleotides read TGTGCCAGCAGCTTAGGCAGGGGAAACCAAGAGACCCAGTACTTC. It specifies CASSLGRGNQETQYF.

The chain combines TRBV3-1 with TRBJ2-5, with D possibly matching TRBD1 (6 bases). With 4 bases removed from V and 2 bases from J, the gap between germline ends came to 11 bases. Germline V CDR1 and CDR2: LGHDT, YNNKEL (reference sequence). The CDR3 extends over 14 amino acids. CDR3: CASSRFQGQETQYF. CDR3 sequence (DNA): TGTGCCAGCAGCCGCTTCCAGGGGCAAGAGACCCAGTACTTC.

This clonotype was detected ten times or more. V usage is TRBV29-1 and J usage is TRBJ2-7, with 12 bases that match TRBD1. The trim removed 7 bases at V and 5 bases at J, leaving 6 bases unmatched. The CDR3 loop spans 13 amino acids. In germline, CDR1 is SQVTM, CDR2 ANQGSEA. CDR3 in amino acids: CSAGTGGEDEQYF. The CDR3, as DNA: TGCAGCGCCGGGACAGGGGGCGAGGACGAGCAGTACTTC.

This clonotype was counted between two and nine times. V and J are TRBV7-2 and TRBJ2-1; D gene ambiguous. The germline V gene has CDR1 SGHTA and CDR2 FQGNSA. V gave up 3 bases and J gave up 7 bases, with 10 bases separating them. The CDR3 spans 13 residues. The CDR3 here is CASSLIARNEQFF. The CDR3 region has the DNA TGTGCCAGCAGCTTGATAGCTCGGAATGAGCAGTTCTTC.

This clonotype was recorded at least ten times. CDR3 DNA sequence: TGTGCCAGCAAGGCCCTGGGGGGGAGGGCCGCCGGGGAGCTGTTTTTT. Protein product: CASKALGGRAAGELFF. V and J are TRBV7-8 and TRBJ2-2; TRBD2 matches at 7 bases. Trimming took 7 bases from V and 6 from J; bases not matched to a gene: 14. CDR3 length: 16 amino acids. Germline CDR1 and CDR2: SGHVS and FQNEAQ.

The sample holds many counts of this clonotype. The chain couples TRBV10-3 to TRBJ1-1; a possible D gene is TRBD1 (6 bases). Trimming left V 4 bases short and J 2 bases short, with 8 bases between. The CDR3 is 13 residues long. The germline gives CDR1 ENHRY, CDR2 SYGVKD. The CDR3 DNA is TGTGCCATCAGTGGGACAGCAAACACTGAAGCTTTCTTT. It translates to CAISGTANTEAFF.

This clonotype was counted ten times or more. V is TRBV12-3 or TRBV12-4 and J is TRBJ2-4; D is unresolved. V dropped 5 bases and J dropped 6 bases, with 14 bases sitting between them. The CDR3 length is 14 residues. CDR3 residues: CASSPNLPGNIQYF. The CDR3 DNA sequence: TGTGCCAGCAGTCCGAATTTACCGGGAAACATTCAGTACTTC.

The J gene is TRBJ2-3, the V gene TRBV5-1, with 11 bases aligning to TRBD2. The ends lost 2 bases at V and 2 bases at J; junction bases unmatched: 10. The CDR3 contains 18 residues. CDR1 and CDR2 (germline): SGHRS, YFSETQ. The CDR3 region is CASSFLPLAGGNTDTQYF. In DNA, the CDR3 is TGCGCCAGCAGCTTTTTGCCCTTAGCGGGAGGGAACACAGATACGCAGTATTTT.

In its sample, this clonotype was seen many times. The chain has TRBV20-1 and TRBJ1-1, with TRBD1 matching over 7 bases. The V gene's germline CDR1 is DFQATT and CDR2 SNEGSKA (reference sequence). V trimming: 7 bases; J trimming: 0 bases; junction bases outside the gene matches: 8. The length of the CDR3 is 14 residues. This CDR3 reads CSVDQGDMNTEAFF. DNA for the CDR3: TGCAGTGTTGACCAGGGGGACATGAACACTGAAGCTTTCTTT.

This clonotype was recorded many times. V usage is TRBV20-1 and J usage is TRBJ2-5; possibly TRBD1 for D (6 bases). The CDR3 is made up of 15 amino acids. Trimming stripped 0 bases from V and 2 bases from J, with 13 bases between. CDR1 and CDR2 from the germline V gene are DFQATT and SNEGSKA (reference sequence). The CDR3, as DNA: TGCAGTGCTAGAGATCGCCTGACAGGACAAGAGACCCAGTACTTC. Residues: CSARDRLTGQETQYF.

This clonotype occurred many times. The chain joins TRBV5-1 to TRBJ1-1; maybe TRBD1 (5 bases). CDR1 is SGHRS, CDR2 YFSETQ, per germline. Deletions cut 7 bases from V and 4 bases from J, with 14 bases between. The CDR3 sequence is 13 residues long. The CDR3 loop is CASGAGTGTEAFF. Here the CDR3 DNA reads TGCGCCAGCGGAGCGGGGACGGGCACTGAAGCTTTCTTT.

This clonotype was detected many times. V gene TRBV20-1 combines with J gene TRBJ1-1; TRBD1 is a possible D gene (5 bases). Germline loops: CDR1 DFQATT, CDR2 SNEGSKA (reference sequence). Trimming left V 6 bases short and J 3 bases short, with 17 bases between. The CDR3 has 14 amino acids. CDR3 nucleotides: TGCAGTGCCTCCCTAAGGGGTTGGGACACTGAAGCTTTCTTT. It codes for CSASLRGWDTEAFF.

This clonotype was observed many times. The DNA of the CDR3 is TGCAGTGCTAGTAGCGACCGCTCCTACGAGCAGTACTTC. Translated: CSASSDRSYEQYF. The chain carries TRBV20-1 and TRBJ2-7; a weak D match, TRBD2 (5 bases). This CDR3 region has 13 residues. V gave up 3 bases and J gave up 0 bases, with 9 bases separating them. Germline lookup yields CDR1 DFQATT and CDR2 SNEGSKA (reference sequence).

This clonotype was found many times. CDR3 residues: CASSLGTPRELFF. The CDR3 DNA sequence: TGCGCCAGCAGCTTGGGGACTCCCAGGGAGCTGTTTTTT. This chain connects TRBV5-1 to TRBJ2-2, with a tentative D call TRBD2 (5 bases). This CDR3 has 13 residues. The germline V gene has CDR1 SGHRS and CDR2 YFSETQ. The V end lost 0 bases, the J end lost 9 bases, and 9 bases lay between the germline ends.

This clonotype was counted at least ten times. The chain couples TRBV4-1 to TRBJ1-4, with 8 nucleotides matching TRBD1. The CDR3 sequence is 15 residues long. The V segment lost 0 bases and the J segment 11 bases; nucleotides outside the gene matches: 8. Germline-derived CDR1 and CDR2 are MGHRA and YSYEKL. DNA of the CDR3: TGCGCCAGCAGCCAAGACCGGACAGGGAGGCGTAAACTGTTTTTT. It specifies CASSQDRTGRRKLFF.